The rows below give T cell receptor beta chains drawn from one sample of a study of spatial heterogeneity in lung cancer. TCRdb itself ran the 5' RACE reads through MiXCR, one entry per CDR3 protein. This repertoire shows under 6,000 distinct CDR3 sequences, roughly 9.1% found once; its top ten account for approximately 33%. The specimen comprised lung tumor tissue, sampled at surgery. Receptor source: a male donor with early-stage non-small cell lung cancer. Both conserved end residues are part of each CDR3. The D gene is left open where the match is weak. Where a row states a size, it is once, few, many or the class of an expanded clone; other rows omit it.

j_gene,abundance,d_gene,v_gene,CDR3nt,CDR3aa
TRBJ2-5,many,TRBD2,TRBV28,TGTGCCAGCAGTTCCCCCCAGGGGCGGGAGGGGACCCAGTACTTC,CASSSPQGREGTQYF
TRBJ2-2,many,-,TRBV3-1,TGTGCCAGCAGCCAAGGCACCGGGACCGTCGGGGAGCTGTTTTTT,CASSQGTGTVGELFF
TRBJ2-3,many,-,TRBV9,TGTGCCAGCAGGAGGGGAAGCGGTCGGGTAGATACGCAGTATTTT,CASRRGSGRVDTQYF
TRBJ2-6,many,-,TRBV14,TGTGCCAGCAGCCAAGATAACGGGTACTCTGGGGCCAACGTCCTGACTTTC,CASSQDNGYSGANVLTF
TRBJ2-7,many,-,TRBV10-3,TGTGCCATCAGTGAGGTGAAGTACGAGCAGTACTTC,CAISEVKYEQYF
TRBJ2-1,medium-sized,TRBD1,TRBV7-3,TGTGCCAGCAGCCAAATGTCGGGACAGGGGGTCAATGAGCAGTTCTTC,CASSQMSGQGVNEQFF
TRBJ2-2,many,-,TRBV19,TGTGCCAGTAGTATAAGAAGCCGGGGGAACACCGGGGAGCTGTTTTTT,CASSIRSRGNTGELFF
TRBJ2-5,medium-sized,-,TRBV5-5,TGTGCCAGCAGCTCAGACCCAGCAGGCGGGGAGACCCAGTACTTC,CASSSDPAGGETQYF
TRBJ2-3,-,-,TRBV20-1,TGCAGTGCTAGAGACCACAGCACAGATACGCAGTATTTT,CSARDHSTDTQYF
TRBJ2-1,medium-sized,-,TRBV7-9,TGTGCCAGCAGCTTAGCGGGTACCTACAATGAGCAGTTCTTC,CASSLAGTYNEQFF
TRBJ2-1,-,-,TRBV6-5,TGTGCCAGCAGTTTGGAGTGGGGTCCTATCTCCTACAATGAGCAGTTCTTC,CASSLEWGPISYNEQFF
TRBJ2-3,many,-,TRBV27,TGTGCCAGCAGTTTGGGCCGCACAGATACGCAGTATTTT,CASSLGRTDTQYF
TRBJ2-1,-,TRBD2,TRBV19,TGTGCCAGTAGTATGGGACTAGCGGGAGCTGAGCAGTTCTTC,CASSMGLAGAEQFF
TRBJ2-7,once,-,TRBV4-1,TGCGCCAGCAGCCAAGAGGGCACTACAAGCTCCTACGAGCAGTACTTC,CASSQEGTTSSYEQYF